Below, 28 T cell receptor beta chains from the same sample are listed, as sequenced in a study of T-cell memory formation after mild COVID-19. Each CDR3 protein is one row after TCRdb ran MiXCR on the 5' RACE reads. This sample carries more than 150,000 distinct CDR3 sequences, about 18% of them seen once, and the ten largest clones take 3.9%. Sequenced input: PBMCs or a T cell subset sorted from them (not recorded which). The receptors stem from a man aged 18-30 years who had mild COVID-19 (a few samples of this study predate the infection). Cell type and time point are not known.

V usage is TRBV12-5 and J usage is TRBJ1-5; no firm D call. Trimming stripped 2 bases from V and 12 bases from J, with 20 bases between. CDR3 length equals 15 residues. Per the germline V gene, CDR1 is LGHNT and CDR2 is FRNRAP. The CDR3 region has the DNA TGTGCTAGTGGTTTGATTGCTCAGTTGTGTAGGCTCCAGCATTTT. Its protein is CASGLIAQLCRLQHF.

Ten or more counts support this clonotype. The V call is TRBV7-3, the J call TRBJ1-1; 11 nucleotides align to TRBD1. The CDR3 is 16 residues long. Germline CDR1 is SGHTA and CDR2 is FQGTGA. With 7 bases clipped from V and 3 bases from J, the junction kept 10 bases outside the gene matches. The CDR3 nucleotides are TGTGCCAGCACCCTCTTGATGGGACAGGGGGACACTGAAGCTTTCTTT. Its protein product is CASTLLMGQGDTEAFF.

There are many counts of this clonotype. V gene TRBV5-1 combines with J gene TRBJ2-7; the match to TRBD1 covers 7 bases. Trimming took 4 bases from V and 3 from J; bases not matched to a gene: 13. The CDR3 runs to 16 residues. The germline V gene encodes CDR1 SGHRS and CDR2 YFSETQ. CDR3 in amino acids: CASSGVTGKVGYEQYF. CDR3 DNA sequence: TGCGCCAGCAGCGGGGTGACAGGGAAGGTAGGCTACGAGCAGTACTTC.

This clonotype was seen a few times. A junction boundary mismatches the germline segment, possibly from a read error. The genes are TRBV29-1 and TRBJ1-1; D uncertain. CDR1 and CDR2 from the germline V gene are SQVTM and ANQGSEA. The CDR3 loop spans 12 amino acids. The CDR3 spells CSVEGYRIGAFF. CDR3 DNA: TGCAGCGTCGAAGGGTATCGGATTGGGGCTTTCTTT.

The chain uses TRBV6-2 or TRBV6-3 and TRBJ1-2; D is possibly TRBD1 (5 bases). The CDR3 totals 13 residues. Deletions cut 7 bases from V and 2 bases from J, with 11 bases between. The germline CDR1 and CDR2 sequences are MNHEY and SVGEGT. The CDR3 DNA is TGTGCCAGCACCCCTAGACAGAACTATGGCTACACCTTC. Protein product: CASTPRQNYGYTF.

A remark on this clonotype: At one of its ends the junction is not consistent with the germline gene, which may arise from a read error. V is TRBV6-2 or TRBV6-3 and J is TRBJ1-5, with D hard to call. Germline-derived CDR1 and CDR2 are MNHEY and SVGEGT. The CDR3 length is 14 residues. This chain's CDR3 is CASRYEGGNQPQHF. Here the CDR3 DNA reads TGTGCCAGCCGTTATGAGGGTGGCAATCAGCCCCAGCATTTT.

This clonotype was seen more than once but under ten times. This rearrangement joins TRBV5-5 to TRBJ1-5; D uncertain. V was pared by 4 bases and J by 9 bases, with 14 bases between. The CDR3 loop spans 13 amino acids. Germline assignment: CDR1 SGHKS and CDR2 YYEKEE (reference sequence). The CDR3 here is CASSLEAVGPQHF. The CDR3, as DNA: TGTGCCAGCAGCCTGGAGGCAGTTGGGCCCCAGCATTTT.

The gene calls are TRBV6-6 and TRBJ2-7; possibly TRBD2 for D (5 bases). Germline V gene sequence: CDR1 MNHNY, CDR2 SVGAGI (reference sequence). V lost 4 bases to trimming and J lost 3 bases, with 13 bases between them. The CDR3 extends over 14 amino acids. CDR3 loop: CASSSRGDYYEQYF. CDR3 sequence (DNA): TGTGCCAGCAGTTCCCGCGGAGACTACTACGAGCAGTACTTC.

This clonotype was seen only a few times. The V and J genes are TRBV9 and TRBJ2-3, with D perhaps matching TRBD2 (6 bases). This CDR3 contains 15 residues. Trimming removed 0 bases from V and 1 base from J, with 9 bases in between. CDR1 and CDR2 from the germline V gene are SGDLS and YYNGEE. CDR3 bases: TGTGCCAGCAGCGTAGCGGGCGGGGGCACAGATACGCAGTATTTT. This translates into CASSVAGGGTDTQYF.

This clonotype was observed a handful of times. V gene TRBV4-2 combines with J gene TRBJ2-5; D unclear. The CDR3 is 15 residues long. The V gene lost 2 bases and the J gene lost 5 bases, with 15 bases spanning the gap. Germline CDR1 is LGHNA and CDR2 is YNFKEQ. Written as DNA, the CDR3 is TGTGCCAGCAGCCAATCCAGGACCCCTGGGGAGACCCAGTACTTC. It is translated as CASSQSRTPGETQYF.

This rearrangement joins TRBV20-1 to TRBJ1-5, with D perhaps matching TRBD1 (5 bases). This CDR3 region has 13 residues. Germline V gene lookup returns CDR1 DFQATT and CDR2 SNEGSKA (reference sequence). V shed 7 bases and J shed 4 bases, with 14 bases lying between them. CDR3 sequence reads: CSGVWGVNQPQHF. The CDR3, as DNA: TGCAGTGGGGTTTGGGGGGTAAATCAGCCCCAGCATTTT.

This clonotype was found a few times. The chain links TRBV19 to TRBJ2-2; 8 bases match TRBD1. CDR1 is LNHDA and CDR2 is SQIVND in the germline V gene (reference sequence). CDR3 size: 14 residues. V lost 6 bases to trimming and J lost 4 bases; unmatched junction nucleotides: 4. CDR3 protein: CASSLTGGTGELFF. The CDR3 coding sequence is TGTGCCAGTAGCTTAACAGGGGGCACCGGGGAGCTGTTTTTT.

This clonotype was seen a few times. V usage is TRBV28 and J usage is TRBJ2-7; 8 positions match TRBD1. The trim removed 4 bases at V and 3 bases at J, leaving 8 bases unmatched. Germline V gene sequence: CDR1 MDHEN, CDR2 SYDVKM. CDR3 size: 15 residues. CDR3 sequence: CASSSRGRGIYEQYV. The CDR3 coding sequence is TGTGCCAGCAGTTCCAGGGGGCGCGGAATCTACGAGCAGTACGTC.

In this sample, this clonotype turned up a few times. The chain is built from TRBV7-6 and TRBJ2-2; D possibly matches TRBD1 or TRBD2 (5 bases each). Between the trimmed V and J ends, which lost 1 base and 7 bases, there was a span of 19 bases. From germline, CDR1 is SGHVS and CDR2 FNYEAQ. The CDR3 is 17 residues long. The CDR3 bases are TGTGCCAGCAGCTTAGGTCGGGGCAGGGAAAGGATCGGGGAGCTGTTTTTT. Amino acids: CASSLGRGRERIGELFF. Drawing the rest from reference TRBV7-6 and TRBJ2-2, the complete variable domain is GAGVSQSPRYKVTKRGQDVALRCDPISGHVSLYWYRQALGQGPEFLTYFNYEAQQDKSGLPNDRFSAERPEGSISTLTIQRTEQRDSAMYRCASSLGRGRERIGELFFGEGSRLTVL.

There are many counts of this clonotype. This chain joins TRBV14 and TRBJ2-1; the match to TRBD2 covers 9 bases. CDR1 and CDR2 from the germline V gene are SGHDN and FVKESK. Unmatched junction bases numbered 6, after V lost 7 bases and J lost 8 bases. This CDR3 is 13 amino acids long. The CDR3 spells CASTRGGSDEQFF. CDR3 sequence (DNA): TGTGCCAGCACGCGGGGGGGCTCCGATGAGCAGTTCTTC.

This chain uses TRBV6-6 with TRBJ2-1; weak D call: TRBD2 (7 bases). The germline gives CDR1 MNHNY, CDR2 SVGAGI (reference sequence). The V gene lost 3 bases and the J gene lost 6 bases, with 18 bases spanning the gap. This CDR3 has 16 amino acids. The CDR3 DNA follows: TGTGCCAGCAGTTATCGGGGAGACGGGGGGCGCAATGAGCAGTTCTTC. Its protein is CASSYRGDGGRNEQFF.

Here the CDR3 DNA reads TGTGCCAGCAGCTGGGGAGCGGGGGGGCGCGATGAGCAGTTCTTC. It translates to CASSWGAGGRDEQFF. The rearrangement uses TRBV5-4 and TRBJ2-1; TRBD2 aligns across 10 bases. The CDR3 is 15 amino acids. J lost 8 bases, V lost 3 bases, and 8 bases had no gene match. Germline V gives CDR1 SGHNT, CDR2 YYREEE (reference sequence).

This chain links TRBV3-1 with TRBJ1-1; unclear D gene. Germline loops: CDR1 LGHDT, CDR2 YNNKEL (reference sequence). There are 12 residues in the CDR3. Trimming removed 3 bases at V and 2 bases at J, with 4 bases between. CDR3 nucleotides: TGTGCCAGCAGCCACCTAAACACTGAAGCTTTCTTT. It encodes CASSHLNTEAFF. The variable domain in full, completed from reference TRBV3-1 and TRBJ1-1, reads DTAVSQTPKYLVTQMGNDKSIKCEQNLGHDTMYWYKQDSKKFLKIMFSYNNKELIINETVPNRFSPKSPDKAHLNLHINSLELGDSAVYFCASSHLNTEAFFGQGTRLTVV.

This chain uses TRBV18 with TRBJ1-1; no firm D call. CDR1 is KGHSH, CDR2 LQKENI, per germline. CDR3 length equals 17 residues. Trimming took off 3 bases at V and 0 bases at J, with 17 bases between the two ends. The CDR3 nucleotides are TGTGCCAGCTCACCTAATACCGTGGATAGGCTGAACACTGAAGCTTTCTTT. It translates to CASSPNTVDRLNTEAFF.

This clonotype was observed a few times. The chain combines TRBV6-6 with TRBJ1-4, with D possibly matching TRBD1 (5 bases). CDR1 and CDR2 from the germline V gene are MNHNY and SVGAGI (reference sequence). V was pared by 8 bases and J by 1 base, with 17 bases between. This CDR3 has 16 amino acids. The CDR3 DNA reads TGTGCCAGCGACATGGAGGCAGGGCGAACTAATGAAAAACTGTTTTTT. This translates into CASDMEAGRTNEKLFF.

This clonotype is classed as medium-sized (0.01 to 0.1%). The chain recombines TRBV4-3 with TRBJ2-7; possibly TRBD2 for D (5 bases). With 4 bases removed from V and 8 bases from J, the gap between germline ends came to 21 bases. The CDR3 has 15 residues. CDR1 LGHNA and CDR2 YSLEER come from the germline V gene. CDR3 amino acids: CASSLVGLSRGKQYF. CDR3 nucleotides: TGCGCCAGCAGCCTCGTCGGACTCTCCCGGGGAAAGCAGTACTTC.

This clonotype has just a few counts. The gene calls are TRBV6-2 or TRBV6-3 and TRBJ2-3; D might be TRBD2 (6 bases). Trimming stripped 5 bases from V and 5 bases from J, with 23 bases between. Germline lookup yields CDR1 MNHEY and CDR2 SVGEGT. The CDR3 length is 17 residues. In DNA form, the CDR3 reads TGTGCCAGCAGTCGGGACTCCCCGTGGCGGGGACGAGATACGCAGTATTTT. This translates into CASSRDSPWRGRDTQYF.

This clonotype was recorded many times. The CDR3 nucleotides are TGCAGCGTTGAAAAACCGGAGAACACTGAAGCTTTCTTT. This sequence encodes CSVEKPENTEAFF. The V and J genes are TRBV29-1 and TRBJ1-1; no reliable D call. CDR1 and CDR2 from the germline V gene are SQVTM and ANQGSEA. CDR3 length: 13 amino acids. Trimming removed 2 bases from V and 1 base from J, with 8 bases in between.

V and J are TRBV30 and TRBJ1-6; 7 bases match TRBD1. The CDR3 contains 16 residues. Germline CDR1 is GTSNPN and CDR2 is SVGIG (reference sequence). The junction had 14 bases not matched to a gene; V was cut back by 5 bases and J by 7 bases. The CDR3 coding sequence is TGTGCCTGGGGCGGCAAAGCCGGGACAGCGAATTCACCCCTCCACTTT. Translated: CAWGGKAGTANSPLHF.

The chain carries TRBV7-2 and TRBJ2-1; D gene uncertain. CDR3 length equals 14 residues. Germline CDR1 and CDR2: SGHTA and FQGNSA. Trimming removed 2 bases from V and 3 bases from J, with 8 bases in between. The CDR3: CASSLWTDYNEQFF. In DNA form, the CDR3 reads TGTGCCAGCAGCTTATGGACGGACTACAATGAGCAGTTCTTC.

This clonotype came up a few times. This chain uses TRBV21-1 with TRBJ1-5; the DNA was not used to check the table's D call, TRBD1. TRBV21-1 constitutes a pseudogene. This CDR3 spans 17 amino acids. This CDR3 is CASSTPVGREVNQPQHF. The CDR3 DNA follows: TGTGCCAGCAGCACCCCCGTGGGCAGGGAAGTCAATCAGCCCCAGCATTTT.

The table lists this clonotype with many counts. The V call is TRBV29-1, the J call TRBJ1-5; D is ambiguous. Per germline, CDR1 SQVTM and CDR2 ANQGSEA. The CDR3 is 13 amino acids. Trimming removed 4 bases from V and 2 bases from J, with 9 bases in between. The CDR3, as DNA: TGCAGCGTTGCCTTCTCGCGCAATCAGCCCCAGCATTTT. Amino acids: CSVAFSRNQPQHF.

CDR3 sequence reads: CASSLGTPNLNSPLHF. The CDR3 nucleotides read TGTGCCAGCAGCTTAGGCACCCCGAACTTAAATTCACCCCTCCACTTT. The chain employs TRBV7-6 and TRBJ1-6; D is ambiguous. This CDR3 is built from 16 residues. Germline CDR1 and CDR2: SGHVS and FNYEAQ. Trimming pared 1 base from V and 7 bases from J, leaving 14 bases between.